The 26 T cell receptor beta chains reported below all come from one sample, sequenced in a study of T cell responses to AZD1222 COVID-19 vaccine. Profiling relied on immunoSEQ multiplex PCR, and the TCRdb table lists in-frame clones only, not all of them. Found here are roughly 100,000 clones, 85% to 90% of them singletons; the top ten hold 2% to 3%. This specimen was peripheral blood, taken on day 0 of AZD1222 vaccination. All receptors come from an adult in good health.

The chain is built from TRBV2 and TRBJ2-1; D is unresolved. The CDR3 is 14 amino acids. With 2 bases removed from V and 9 bases from J, the gap between germline ends came to 14 bases. Germline V gene lookup returns CDR1 SNHLY and CDR2 FYNNEI. CDR3 residues: CASSELVIGGEQFF. The CDR3 nucleotides are TGTGCCAGCAGTGAACTGGTCATCGGTGGTGAGCAGTTCTTC. The full variable domain, with the rest looked up from reference TRBV2 and TRBJ2-1, is EPEVTQTPSHQVTQMGQEVILRCVPISNHLYFYWYRQILGQKVEFLVSFYNNEISEKSEIFDDQFSVERPDGSNFTLKIRSTKLEDSAMYFCASSELVIGGEQFFGPGTRLTVL.

The rearrangement uses TRBV6-5 and TRBJ1-2, with 8 bases matching TRBD1. This CDR3 region has 15 residues. The V gene end was trimmed by 4 bases and the J gene end by 4 bases; junction bases not matched to a gene: 8. Germline V gene data show CDR1 as MNHEY and CDR2 as SVGAGI. The CDR3 sequence: CASSFLGQEGYGYTF. The CDR3 coding sequence is TGTGCCAGCAGTTTCCTGGGACAGGAAGGCTATGGCTACACCTTC.

J is TRBJ1-2 and V is TRBV19; 8 nucleotides line up with TRBD1. The CDR3 sequence is 16 residues long. Trimming removed 3 bases from V and 2 bases from J; junction bases left unmatched: 8. Per germline, CDR1 LNHDA and CDR2 SQIVND (reference sequence). For the CDR3, the DNA is TGTGCCAGTAGTATCTCCGGGACAGGCGAGAACTATGGCTACACCTTC. This sequence encodes CASSISGTGENYGYTF. The full variable domain, in which reference TRBV19 and TRBJ1-2 provide the parts outside the CDR3, is DGGITQSPKYLFRKEGQNVTLSCEQNLNHDAMYWYRQDPGQGLRLIYYSQIVNDFQKGDIAEGYSVSREKKESFPLTVTSAQKNPTAFYLCASSISGTGENYGYTFGSGTRLTVV.

This clone was observed a handful of times. The chain employs TRBV21-1 and TRBJ2-1; the table's D call of TRBD2 was not tested on the DNA. TRBV21-1 is given as a pseudogene. The CDR3 consists of 17 residues. CDR3 in DNA: TGTGCCAGCAGCCATTCCAGGACTAGCGCGTACTACAATGAGCAGTTCTTC. This encodes CASSHSRTSAYYNEQFF.

The chain is built from TRBV7-9 and TRBJ2-3; the D is unclear. Trimming left V 4 bases short and J 4 bases short, with 15 bases between. Per germline, CDR1 SEHNR and CDR2 FQNEAQ (reference sequence). This CDR3 is built from 15 residues. CDR3 in DNA: TGTGCCAGCAGCTCCCCGGTCGGGCTCCCAGATACGCAGTATTTT. Translation gives CASSSPVGLPDTQYF.

The rearrangement links TRBV6-5 to TRBJ2-2, with D possibly being TRBD1 (6 bases). The V and J ends lost 6 bases and 6 bases respectively, with 11 bases between them. The CDR3 loop spans 13 amino acids. CDR1 is MNHEY and CDR2 is SVGAGI in the germline V gene. CDR3 amino acids: CASSNRVAGELFF. The CDR3 nucleotides read TGTGCCAGCAGCAACAGGGTCGCCGGGGAGCTGTTTTTT.

The chain combines TRBV3-1 (or the pseudogene TRBV3-2) with TRBJ1-1; TRBD1 matches at 9 bases. This CDR3 is 16 amino acids long. V was clipped by 3 bases and J by 4 bases; unmatched bases: 9. In germline, CDR1 is LGHDT, CDR2 YNNKEL (reference sequence). The CDR3 coding sequence is TGTGCCAGCAGCCAGGACAGGGGCCTGGTCGGCACTGAAGCTTTCTTT. Its translation: CASSQDRGLVGTEAFF.

The chain has TRBV2 and TRBJ1-5; possible D gene TRBD1, 6 bases. CDR1 is SNHLY and CDR2 is FYNNEI in the germline V gene. The CDR3 extends over 13 amino acids. V shed 8 bases and J shed 7 bases, with 15 bases lying between them. The CDR3 DNA follows: TGTGCCAGCCGGGACACGACCACACAGCCCCAGCATTTT. This gives the protein CASRDTTTQPQHF.

The CDR3 DNA reads as TGTGCCAGCAGCCCAGGGGGCGAGCAGTACTTC. Translating it yields CASSPGGEQYF. The rearrangement joins TRBV7-3 to TRBJ2-7; 7 nucleotides match TRBD1. The V segment lost 5 bases and the J segment 6 bases; nucleotides outside the gene matches: 1. Germline V lookup: CDR1 SGHTA, CDR2 FQGTGA. The CDR3 sequence is 11 residues long.

The CDR3 loop reads CASSLGAEANTGELFF. DNA for the CDR3: TGCGCCAGCAGCTTGGGAGCCGAGGCGAACACCGGGGAGCTGTTTTTT. The genes are TRBV5-1 and TRBJ2-2; D unresolved. Germline V CDR1 and CDR2: SGHRS, YFSETQ. Trimming took off 0 bases at V and 0 bases at J, with 9 bases between the two ends. CDR3 size: 16 residues.

V gene TRBV5-1 combines with J gene TRBJ1-1; a possible D gene is TRBD1 (5 bases). Trimming took off 5 bases at V and 1 base at J, with 6 bases between the two ends. The CDR3 contains 12 residues. The germline CDR1 and CDR2 sequences are SGHRS and YFSETQ. The CDR3 is CASRRGNTEAFF. The CDR3 DNA reads as TGCGCCAGCAGGAGGGGGAACACTGAAGCTTTCTTT.

The chain carries TRBV6-5 and TRBJ1-1; D is unresolved. The ends were cut back, 4 bases at V and 1 base at J, with 7 bases in the middle. Germline lookup yields CDR1 MNHEY and CDR2 SVGAGI. The CDR3 is made up of 13 amino acids. The CDR3 loop is CASSWVGNTEAFF. CDR3 nucleotide sequence: TGTGCCAGCAGTTGGGTGGGGAACACTGAAGCTTTCTTT.

Only a few counts were recorded for this clone. The genes are TRBV15 and TRBJ2-5, with D perhaps TRBD1 (5 bases). Germline-derived CDR1 and CDR2 are LNHNV and YYDKDF (reference sequence). There are 13 residues in the CDR3. Trimming removed 0 bases from V and 3 bases from J, with 5 bases in between. Here the CDR3 reads CATSRDREETQYF. The CDR3 nucleotides are TGTGCCACCAGCAGAGACAGGGAAGAGACCCAGTACTTC.

This rearrangement joins TRBV7-3 to TRBJ1-1; TRBD1 is a possible D gene (5 bases). Trimming left V 8 bases short and J 1 base short, with 17 bases between. The CDR3 totals 15 residues. Germline V CDR1 and CDR2: SGHTA, FQGTGA. DNA for the CDR3: TGTGCCAGCCGTCCGGCCGCAGGGACGAACACTGAAGCTTTCTTT. Protein sequence: CASRPAAGTNTEAFF.

V gene TRBV27 combines with J gene TRBJ2-5, with 7 bases matching TRBD2. This CDR3 is 16 amino acids long. V was clipped by 1 base and J by 5 bases; unmatched bases: 10. In germline, CDR1 is MNHEY, CDR2 SMNVEV (reference sequence). The CDR3 is CASSLYGGGVRETQYF. CDR3 bases: TGTGCCAGCAGTTTATACGGTGGGGGGGTTCGGGAGACCCAGTACTTC.

The J gene is TRBJ1-5, the V gene TRBV6-6, with D uncertain. From germline, CDR1 is MNHNY and CDR2 SVGAGI (reference sequence). V was trimmed by 6 bases and J by 7 bases, leaving 7 bases between them. The CDR3 covers 11 residues. CDR3 DNA sequence: TGTGCCAGCAGCCGAGGCCAGCCCCAGCATTTT. Translation: CASSRGQPQHF.

The gene calls are TRBV7-2 and TRBJ2-1; D tentatively fits TRBD1 or TRBD2 (5 bases each). The germline CDR1 and CDR2 sequences are SGHTA and FQGNSA. The CDR3 loop spans 18 amino acids. V was cut by 6 bases and J by 8 bases, with 29 bases left in between. The CDR3 spells CASSTTGTTWGWSYEQFF. CDR3 nucleotide sequence: TGTGCCAGCAGTACGACCGGGACGACGTGGGGTTGGTCCTATGAGCAGTTCTTC.

The rearrangement links TRBV10-2 to TRBJ1-3; D not resolved. Trimming took off 2 bases at V and 2 bases at J, with 4 bases between the two ends. The V gene's germline CDR1 is WSHSY and CDR2 SAAADI. The CDR3 has 13 residues. The CDR3 loop is CASSEPAGNTIYF. The DNA of the CDR3 is TGCGCCAGCAGTGAGCCGGCTGGAAACACCATATATTTT.

The chain uses TRBV9 and TRBJ2-3, with D possibly being TRBD1 or TRBD2 (5 bases each). CDR1 SGDLS and CDR2 YYNGEE come from the germline V gene. The CDR3 is 16 residues long. V was cut by 4 bases and J by 0 bases, with 15 bases left in between. The CDR3, as DNA: TGTGCCAGCAGCTTTCGGGGACGATTCAGCACAGATACGCAGTATTTT. Translation gives CASSFRGRFSTDTQYF.

The table lists this clone with a count of one. The J gene is TRBJ2-1, the V gene TRBV7-2; D might be TRBD1 or TRBD2, each matching 7 bases. V lost 6 bases to trimming and J lost 4 bases, with 19 bases between them. The CDR3 loop spans 16 amino acids. CDR1 is SGHTA, CDR2 FQGNSA, per germline. The CDR3 DNA is TGTGCCAGCAGTCCAAGGGAGGGGGCGTTTTACAATGAGCAGTTCTTC. Translating gives CASSPREGAFYNEQFF.

The chain employs TRBV28 and TRBJ2-2; TRBD2 matches 8 bases. The CDR3 is made up of 15 amino acids. Germline V gene sequence: CDR1 MDHEN, CDR2 SYDVKM. The V segment lost 8 bases and the J segment 7 bases; nucleotides outside the gene matches: 12. CDR3 DNA sequence: TGTGCCAGCCAGGACGGGAGGGCCATGGGCGGGGAGCTGTTTTTT. Amino acids: CASQDGRAMGGELFF.

As to this clone: The junction departs from germline at one end; a sequencing error may be responsible. This sequence joins TRBV18 and TRBJ1-5; 8 bases map to TRBD1. Germline V lookup: CDR1 KGHSH, CDR2 LQKENI. The CDR3 contains 14 residues. This CDR3 reads CASSPQGGDQPQHF. CDR3 DNA sequence: TGTGCCAGCTCTCCACAGGGGGGAGATCAGCCCCAGCATTTT.

The table lists this clone with a few counts. The chain joins TRBV6-2 or TRBV6-3 to TRBJ1-2; D perhaps matches TRBD1 (6 bases). This CDR3 has 16 amino acids. V lost 7 bases and J 7 bases, leaving 25 bases between the germline ends. Germline assignment: CDR1 MNHEY and CDR2 SVGEGT. The DNA of the CDR3 is TGTGCCAGCACCCCGGAGGGGGGTTTGGGGTCCCGTGGCTACACCTTC. Protein sequence: CASTPEGGLGSRGYTF.

This chain joins TRBV27 and TRBJ2-1, with D uncertain. Trimming took off 2 bases at V and 2 bases at J, with 4 bases between the two ends. This CDR3 spans 13 amino acids. Germline V gene data show CDR1 as MNHEY and CDR2 as SMNVEV (reference sequence). This CDR3 is CASSLEAYNEQFF. The DNA for the CDR3 is TGTGCCAGCAGTTTAGAAGCCTACAATGAGCAGTTCTTC.

This chain uses TRBV11-2 with TRBJ2-3, with TRBD1 identical over 9 bases. CDR1 is SGHAT, CDR2 FQNNGV, per germline. The V segment lost 7 bases and the J segment 3 bases; nucleotides outside the gene matches: 11. This CDR3 region has 16 residues. The DNA for the CDR3 is TGTGCCAGCACCACACCCGGGACAGGGAGGACAGATACGCAGTATTTT. Translated, it gives CASTTPGTGRTDTQYF.

This sequence joins TRBV27 and TRBJ1-1; tentatively, D is TRBD1 (5 bases). Trimming took 6 bases from V and 0 from J, leaving 38 bases between them. Germline CDR1 and CDR2: MNHEY and SMNVEV (reference sequence). The CDR3 has 23 residues. The CDR3 sequence: CASRSWTKIAGPNGGTLNTEAFF. In DNA form, the CDR3 reads TGTGCCAGCAGATCTTGGACGAAGATTGCAGGGCCAAACGGGGGGACCTTGAACACTGAAGCTTTCTTT.